This T cell receptor (beta chain) was documented in a study of OX40 agonist ivuxolimab in advanced cancers. The study's findings and limits: Researchers report that CD8+ T cells had, on average, more expanded clones than CD4+.

This table comes from immunoSEQ multiplex PCR, and its TCRdb copy is limited to in-frame clones, with some not included. This table holds about 39,000 clones, approximately 90% found once. From germline, CDR1 is GTSNPN and CDR2 SVGIG (reference sequence). Trimming removed 2 bases from V and 6 bases from J; junction bases left unmatched: 9. The CDR3 runs 16 residues. With regard to this clone: Its target is not known.

This receptor was taken from an adult with an advanced solid tumor such as melanoma, head and neck, liver or kidney cancer. This specimen was CD4+ or CD8+ T cells sorted from blood, taken in a trial of the OX40 agonist ivuxolimab. The chain uses TRBV30 and TRBJ2-3, with 12 bases aligning to TRBD1. The CDR3 DNA reads TGTGCCTGGAGTTGGGAGGGACAGGGGGCTCTTGATACGCAGTATTTT. Translated: CAWSWEGQGALDTQYF.